The text below deals with one T cell receptor beta chain. The data belong to a study of blood T cell repertoires in COVID-19. Sequenced by immunoSEQ multiplex PCR; TCRdb stores in-frame clones only, minus some. The sample shows about 420,000 clones, roughly 89% of them seen only once. The V segment lost 4 bases and the J segment 3 bases; nucleotides outside the gene matches: 10. Looked up from germline, CDR1 is SGHRS and CDR2 is YFSETQ. The CDR3 runs 15 residues. This chain uses TRBV5-1 with TRBJ2-7, with 7 nucleotides matching TRBD1. This TCR came from a young man with COVID-19, enrolled during active disease. Sequencing used peripheral blood. The CDR3: CASSKGQNPNYEQYF. CDR3 bases: TGCGCCAGCAGCAAGGGACAGAACCCTAACTACGAGCAGTACTTC.